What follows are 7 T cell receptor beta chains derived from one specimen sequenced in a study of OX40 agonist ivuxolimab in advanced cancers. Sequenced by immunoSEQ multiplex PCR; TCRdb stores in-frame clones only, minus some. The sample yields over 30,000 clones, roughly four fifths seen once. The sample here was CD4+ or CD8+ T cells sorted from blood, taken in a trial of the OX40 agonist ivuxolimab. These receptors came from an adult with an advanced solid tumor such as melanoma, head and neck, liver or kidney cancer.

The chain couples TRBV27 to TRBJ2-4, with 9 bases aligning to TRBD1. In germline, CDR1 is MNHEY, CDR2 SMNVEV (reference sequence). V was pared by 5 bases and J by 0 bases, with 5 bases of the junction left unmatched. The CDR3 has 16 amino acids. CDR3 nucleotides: TGTGCCAGCAGTCCCGGGACAGGGCAAGCCAAAAACATTCAGTACTTC. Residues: CASSPGTGQAKNIQYF.

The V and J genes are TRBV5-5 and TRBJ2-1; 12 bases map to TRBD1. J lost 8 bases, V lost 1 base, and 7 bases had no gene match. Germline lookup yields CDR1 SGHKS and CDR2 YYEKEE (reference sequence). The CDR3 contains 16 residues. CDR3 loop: CASSLWGQGARDEQFF. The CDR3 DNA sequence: TGTGCCAGCAGCTTGTGGGGACAGGGGGCGAGAGATGAGCAGTTCTTC.

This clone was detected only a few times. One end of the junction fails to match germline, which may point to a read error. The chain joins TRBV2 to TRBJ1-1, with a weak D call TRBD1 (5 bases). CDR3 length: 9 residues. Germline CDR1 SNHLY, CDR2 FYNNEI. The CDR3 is CASSDRVNF. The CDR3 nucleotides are TGTGCCAGCAGTGACAGGGTCAATTTT. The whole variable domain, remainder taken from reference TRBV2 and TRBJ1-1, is EPEVTQTPSHQVTQMGQEVILRCVPISNHLYFYWYRQILGQKVEFLVSFYNNEISEKSEIFDDQFSVERPDGSNFTLKIRSTKLEDSAMYFCASSDRVNFGQGTRLTVV.

The CDR3 sequence is CASSTGQNNSPLHF. CDR3 bases: TGTGCCAGCAGTACGGGACAGAATAATTCACCCCTCCACTTT. The V gene is TRBV6-6, the J gene TRBJ1-6; TRBD1 matches at 7 bases. With V trimmed by 5 bases and J by 5 bases, 3 bases remained unmatched. The length of the CDR3 is 14 residues. Germline values: CDR1 MNHNY, CDR2 SVGAGI (reference sequence).

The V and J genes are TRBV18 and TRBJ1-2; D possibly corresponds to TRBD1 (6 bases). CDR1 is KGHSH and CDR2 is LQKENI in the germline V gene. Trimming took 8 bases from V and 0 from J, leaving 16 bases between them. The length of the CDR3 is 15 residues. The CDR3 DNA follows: TGTGCCAGCCGGGGGGGCGCGGTGTCTAACTATGGCTACACCTTC. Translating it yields CASRGGAVSNYGYTF.

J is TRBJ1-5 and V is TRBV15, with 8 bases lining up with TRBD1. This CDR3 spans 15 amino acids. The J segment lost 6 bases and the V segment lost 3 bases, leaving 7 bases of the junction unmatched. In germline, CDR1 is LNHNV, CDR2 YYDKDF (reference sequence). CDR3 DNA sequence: TGTGCCACCAGCAGGACAGGGGATTACAGTCAGCCCCAGCATTTT. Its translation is CATSRTGDYSQPQHF.

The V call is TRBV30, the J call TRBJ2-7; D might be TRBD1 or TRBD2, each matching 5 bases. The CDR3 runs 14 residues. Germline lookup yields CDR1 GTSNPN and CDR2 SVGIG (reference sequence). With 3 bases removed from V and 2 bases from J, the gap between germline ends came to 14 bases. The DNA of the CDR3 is TGTGCCTGGAGCGTCCTGGGGACGACCTACGAGCAGTACTTC. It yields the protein CAWSVLGTTYEQYF.